Below, 15 T cell receptor beta chains from the same sample are listed, as sequenced in a study of blood T cell repertoires in COVID-19 (dated by TCRdb to 2020 to 2022). The library was prepared using the immunoSEQ multiplex PCR assay. Held by TCRdb, this immuneACCESS table contains in-frame sequences only and omits some clones. Under half of the omission traces to an unresolved V gene where checked; the cause of the rest is unknown. The sample table records approximately 110,000 clones; 75% to 90% of these occur just once. The ten largest account for about 13% of the sample. Source material: peripheral blood. These receptors originate from a human donor in a cohort sampled during active COVID-19.

V usage is TRBV5-1 and J usage is TRBJ2-1, with 10 bases that match TRBD1. With V trimmed by 4 bases and J by 7 bases, 8 bases remained unmatched. This CDR3 region has 15 residues. Germline V gene data show CDR1 as SGHRS and CDR2 as YFSETQ. The CDR3: CASSRGDRGSNEQFF. Written as DNA, the CDR3 is TGCGCCAGCAGCAGAGGGGACAGGGGAAGTAATGAGCAGTTCTTC. The full variable domain, its missing parts supplied by reference TRBV5-1 and TRBJ2-1, is KAGVTQTPRYLIKTRGQQVTLSCSPISGHRSVSWYQQTPGQGLQFLFEYFSETQRNKGNFPGRFSGRQFSNSRSEMNVSTLELGDSALYLCASSRGDRGSNEQFFGPGTRLTVL.

V usage is TRBV6-2 or TRBV6-3 and J usage is TRBJ2-1, with 8 positions matching TRBD2. Germline loops: CDR1 MNHEY, CDR2 SVGEGT. Unmatched junction bases numbered 4, after V lost 5 bases and J lost 4 bases. The CDR3 loop spans 14 amino acids. The CDR3 coding sequence is TGTGCCAGCAGTCGGGGGGGGACTTACAATGAGCAGTTCTTC. This gives the protein CASSRGGTYNEQFF.

The sample holds one count of this clone. The V call is TRBV7-2, the J call TRBJ2-7, with D unresolved. Germline V gives CDR1 SGHTA, CDR2 FQGNSA. Trimming took 5 bases from V and 4 from J, leaving 21 bases between them. The CDR3 is 16 amino acids. CDR3 sequence (DNA): TGTGCCAGCAGCCCACAAGCCACCGATTGGGCATACGAGCAGTACTTC. Translation: CASSPQATDWAYEQYF.

The gene calls are TRBV13 and TRBJ2-7, with TRBD2 as a possible D gene (5 bases). The CDR3 is made up of 15 amino acids. CDR1 and CDR2 (germline): PRHDT, FYEKMQ (reference sequence). Trimming stripped 5 bases from V and 3 bases from J, with 17 bases between. The CDR3 DNA follows: TGTGCCAGCAGCGGCAGACTACTCCCCAACTACGAGCAGTACTTC. Its translation is CASSGRLLPNYEQYF.

This chain links TRBV5-4 with TRBJ2-1; 8 nucleotides agree with TRBD1. The junction had 7 bases not matched to a gene; V was cut back by 5 bases and J by 6 bases. CDR1 and CDR2 from the germline V gene are SGHNT and YYREEE (reference sequence). This CDR3 is 14 amino acids long. The CDR3 region has the DNA TGTGCCAGCAGACGGCAGGGGGCCCCCAATGAGCAGTTCTTC. Protein: CASRRQGAPNEQFF.

This sequence joins TRBV3-1 (or the pseudogene TRBV3-2) and TRBJ1-1, with D perhaps matching TRBD1 (5 bases). Germline V gene sequence: CDR1 LGHDT, CDR2 YNNKEL (reference sequence). The CDR3 is 15 residues long. V gave up 1 base and J gave up 4 bases, with 13 bases separating them. CDR3 residues: CASSQGHSGGTEAFF. CDR3 nucleotide sequence: TGTGCCAGCAGCCAAGGACATTCCGGGGGCACTGAAGCTTTCTTT.

The rearrangement joins TRBV20-1 to TRBJ2-5, with D possibly being TRBD2 (6 bases). The germline gives CDR1 DFQATT, CDR2 SNEGSKA (reference sequence). The CDR3 loop spans 11 amino acids. CDR3 loop: CSKLLAGPEYF. The DNA for the CDR3 is TGCAGCAAGCTTCTTGCGGGGCCCGAGTACTTC.

This chain uses TRBV18 with TRBJ1-3, with D unresolved. The ends were cut back, 1 base at V and 11 bases at J, with 15 bases in the middle. The CDR3 loop spans 14 amino acids. Germline values: CDR1 KGHSH, CDR2 LQKENI. Here the CDR3 reads CASSPLGASNAIYF. The CDR3 DNA sequence: TGTGCCAGCTCACCACTGGGAGCGTCCAATGCCATATATTTT.

This clone showed up just once. This sequence joins TRBV5-6 and TRBJ2-5; 8 bases are shared with TRBD1. The V gene's germline CDR1 is SGHDT and CDR2 YYEEEE. CDR3 length equals 14 residues. Trimming took 2 bases from V and 4 from J; bases not matched to a gene: 4. Here the CDR3 DNA reads TGTGCCAGCAGCTTCGGCAGGGGGCGAGAGACCCAGTACTTC. It yields the protein CASSFGRGRETQYF. Supplemented by reference TRBV5-6 and TRBJ2-5, the full variable domain reads DAGVTQSPTHLIKTRGQQVTLRCSPKSGHDTVSWYQQALGQGPQFIFQYYEEEERQRGNFPDRFSGHQFPNYSSELNVNALLLGDSALYLCASSFGRGRETQYFGPGTRLLVL.

The rearrangement links TRBV7-6 to TRBJ1-5; D is uncertain. V was cut by 5 bases and J by 2 bases, with 19 bases left in between. From germline, CDR1 is SGHVS and CDR2 FNYEAQ. This CDR3 is built from 17 residues. The CDR3 bases are TGTGCCAGCAGCCCGGGGAGCCGTAATGTGGGCAATCAGCCCCAGCATTTT. Translation gives CASSPGSRNVGNQPQHF. The full variable domain, completed using reference TRBV7-6 and TRBJ1-5, is GAGVSQSPRYKVTKRGQDVALRCDPISGHVSLYWYRQALGQGPEFLTYFNYEAQQDKSGLPNDRFSAERPEGSISTLTIQRTEQRDSAMYRCASSPGSRNVGNQPQHFGDGTRLSIL.

V gene TRBV5-1 combines with J gene TRBJ1-2; TRBD1 aligns across 9 bases. V dropped 6 bases and J dropped 5; count of bases not matched to a gene: 17. There are 17 residues in the CDR3. Germline loops: CDR1 SGHRS, CDR2 YFSETQ. CDR3 in DNA: TGCGCCAGCACCCCTAGGGGGGTCGGACAGGGGCTATATGGCTACACCTTC. Protein: CASTPRGVGQGLYGYTF.

This CDR3 is CASSLIGEKLFF. The CDR3 coding sequence is TGTGCCAGCAGCTTAATCGGTGAAAAACTGTTTTTT. This rearrangement joins TRBV7-9 to TRBJ1-4; D is undetermined. Germline V gene lookup returns CDR1 SEHNR and CDR2 FQNEAQ (reference sequence). Trimming took 2 bases from V and 7 from J, leaving 5 bases between them. This CDR3 contains 12 residues.

J is TRBJ1-2 and V is TRBV9; a weak D match, TRBD1 (6 bases). There are 15 residues in the CDR3. CDR1 and CDR2 from the germline V gene are SGDLS and YYNGEE. The V and J ends lost 0 bases and 10 bases respectively, with 19 bases between them. For the CDR3, the DNA is TGTGCCAGCAGCGTAGAGGCTAGGGGGGGGTCTTCCTACACCTTC. This sequence encodes CASSVEARGGSSYTF. The whole variable domain, remainder taken from reference TRBV9 and TRBJ1-2, is DSGVTQTPKHLITATGQRVTLRCSPRSGDLSVYWYQQSLDQGLQFLIQYYNGEERAKGNILERFSAQQFPDLHSELNLSSLELGDSALYFCASSVEARGGSSYTFGSGTRLTVV.

The J gene is TRBJ2-7, the V gene TRBV30; D perhaps matches TRBD1 (5 bases). Looked up from germline, CDR1 is GTSNPN and CDR2 is SVGIG (reference sequence). V shed 2 bases and J shed 0 bases, with 14 bases lying between them. This CDR3 has 15 residues. CDR3 sequence: CAWSRPPDSSYEQYF. CDR3 sequence (DNA): TGTGCCTGGAGTAGACCACCTGACAGCTCCTACGAGCAGTACTTC.

V gene TRBV5-1 combines with J gene TRBJ2-1; 10 bases agree with TRBD1. There are 14 residues in the CDR3. J lost 6 bases, V lost 4 bases, and 4 bases had no gene match. The germline CDR1 and CDR2 sequences are SGHRS and YFSETQ. The DNA of the CDR3 is TGCGCCAGCAGCAAGGGACAGGGGAGCAATGAGCAGTTCTTC. Translating it yields CASSKGQGSNEQFF.